Below, 8 T cell receptor beta chains from the same sample are listed, as sequenced in a study of blood T cell repertoires in COVID-19. Using immunoSEQ multiplex PCR, the repertoire was profiled, and TCRdb retains in-frame clones only, with some absent. This table holds about 53,000 clones, 87% found once. The sequencing input was peripheral blood. The receptors shown here come from a man aged 50-59 years with acute or convalescent COVID-19.

This chain uses TRBV7-8 with TRBJ2-7, with 8 nucleotides matching TRBD2. The CDR3 runs 19 residues. The V gene's germline CDR1 is SGHVS and CDR2 FQNEAQ. V lost 0 bases, J lost 0 bases, and 13 bases stayed unmatched. CDR3 protein: CASSLAPSVRGGLSYEQYF. CDR3 DNA sequence: TGTGCCAGCAGCTTAGCCCCGTCGGTTCGCGGGGGGCTCTCCTACGAGCAGTACTTC.

This sequence joins TRBV27 and TRBJ2-2, with D maybe TRBD2 (5 bases). Per the germline V gene, CDR1 is MNHEY and CDR2 is SMNVEV (reference sequence). The V end lost 6 bases, the J end lost 3 bases, and 11 bases lay between the germline ends. The length of the CDR3 is 14 residues. The CDR3 sequence: CASSYSGYTGELFF. CDR3 DNA sequence: TGTGCCAGCAGCTACAGCGGATACACCGGGGAGCTGTTTTTT.

The V gene is TRBV19, the J gene TRBJ1-2, with TRBD1 matching over 8 bases. Germline V gene data show CDR1 as LNHDA and CDR2 as SQIVND (reference sequence). V dropped 8 bases and J dropped 6; count of bases not matched to a gene: 2. The CDR3 contains 11 residues. CDR3 region: CASHRGDGYTF. The DNA of the CDR3 is TGTGCCAGTCACAGGGGGGATGGCTACACCTTC.

The chain couples TRBV7-9 to TRBJ1-2, with D hard to call. V was cut by 0 bases and J by 1 base, with 6 bases left in between. CDR3 length equals 14 residues. CDR1 and CDR2 from the germline V gene are SEHNR and FQNEAQ (reference sequence). The CDR3 region is CASSLASGNYGYTF. The CDR3 bases are TGTGCCAGCAGCTTAGCCTCGGGTAACTATGGCTACACCTTC.

The chain is built from TRBV7-2 and TRBJ1-1; 9 nucleotides line up with TRBD1. The V and J ends lost 4 bases and 11 bases, in that order; junction bases with no gene match: 17. This CDR3 has 16 amino acids. Germline V gene data show CDR1 as SGHTA and CDR2 as FQGNSA. DNA of the CDR3: TGTGCCAGCAGCTCCCTGACAGGGGGATCGGTTTGGGGGGCTTTCTTT. Its translation is CASSSLTGGSVWGAFF.

V gene TRBV7-3 combines with J gene TRBJ1-2; possibly TRBD1 for D (5 bases). The CDR3 has 15 residues. Germline values: CDR1 SGHTA, CDR2 FQGTGA. Trimming left V 4 bases short and J 4 bases short, with 16 bases between. For the CDR3, the DNA is TGTGCCAGCAGCTCAGGGACTCGGGGGTCCTATGGCTACACCTTC. It specifies CASSSGTRGSYGYTF.

The genes are TRBV6-5 and TRBJ1-1, with TRBD1 as a possible D gene (6 bases). Germline V gene sequence: CDR1 MNHEY, CDR2 SVGAGI. V lost 0 bases and J lost 0, with 11 bases in between. This CDR3 spans 16 amino acids. The CDR3 sequence is CASSYSGGGMNTEAFF. Written as DNA, the CDR3 is TGTGCCAGCAGTTACTCTGGGGGGGGCATGAACACTGAAGCTTTCTTT.

This clone was seen a single time. The chain is built from TRBV30 and TRBJ1-2; 9 nucleotides match TRBD1. Looked up from germline, CDR1 is GTSNPN and CDR2 is SVGIG (reference sequence). CDR3 length equals 16 residues. Germline trimming cut 5 bases from V and 8 bases from J; bases unmatched to any gene: 18. CDR3 loop: CAWGTPGQGRVWGYTF. The CDR3 DNA reads TGTGCCTGGGGCACCCCGGGACAGGGCAGGGTTTGGGGCTACACCTTC.